This passage covers 10 T cell receptor beta chains from one sample sequenced in a study of cytomegalovirus exposure and HLA in healthy donors. Primers: 60 Vbeta forward and 13 Jbeta reverse. Produced via immunoSEQ multiplex PCR; TCRdb's table is partial and in-frame only. This sample's clone table lists about 210,000 clones. Sequencing was done on a sample of PBMCs. These receptors originate from a woman in her 30s in good health and CMV-seropositive.

The gene calls are TRBV5-4 and TRBJ1-4, with 9 positions matching TRBD1. The CDR3 runs 15 residues. CDR1 is SGHNT, CDR2 YYREEE, per germline (reference sequence). Losses at the gene ends were 2 bases for V and 8 bases for J; bases not matched to a gene: 7. The CDR3 sequence: CASSFPGQGGEKLFF. CDR3 bases: TGTGCCAGCAGCTTCCCGGGACAGGGAGGGGAAAAACTGTTTTTT.

The rearrangement uses TRBV6-5 and TRBJ2-7, with a possible D match to TRBD2 (6 bases). Germline lookup yields CDR1 MNHEY and CDR2 SVGAGI. CDR3 length equals 13 residues. V was pared by 2 bases and J by 4 bases, with 9 bases between. CDR3 sequence reads: CASSYGGTYEQYF. CDR3 DNA: TGTGCCAGCAGTTACGGGGGGACGTACGAGCAGTACTTC.

CDR3 in amino acids: CASSLFREPNSPLHF. In DNA, the CDR3 is TGTGCCAGCAGTTTATTTCGGGAGCCAAATTCACCCCTCCACTTT. V gene TRBV6-1 combines with J gene TRBJ1-6; unclear D gene. This CDR3 is 15 amino acids long. Deletions cut 5 bases from V and 7 bases from J, with 15 bases between. Germline CDR1 is MNHNS and CDR2 is SASEGT.

V is TRBV30 and J is TRBJ2-1; 8 bases align to TRBD1. V shed 5 bases, J shed 3 bases, and the junction held 0 bases outside the gene matches. The CDR3 has 12 amino acids. The V gene's germline CDR1 is GTSNPN and CDR2 SVGIG (reference sequence). CDR3 residues: CAWGTGYNEQFF. The CDR3, as DNA: TGTGCCTGGGGGACAGGCTACAATGAGCAGTTCTTC.

The rearrangement joins TRBV15 to TRBJ1-1, with D tentatively TRBD1 (6 bases). V shed 5 bases and J shed 0 bases, with 22 bases lying between them. The CDR3 length is 18 residues. Germline V gives CDR1 LNHNV, CDR2 YYDKDF (reference sequence). CDR3 amino acids: CATSGAPGHMALNTEAFF. As DNA, the CDR3 is TGTGCCACCAGCGGAGCCCCGGGACATATGGCCCTGAACACTGAAGCTTTCTTT.

The chain is built from TRBV2 and TRBJ1-5; D uncertain. CDR3 length equals 13 residues. Per the germline V gene, CDR1 is SNHLY and CDR2 is FYNNEI. Trimming removed 9 bases at V and 3 bases at J, with 12 bases between. CDR3 DNA: TGTGCCAGTCGGTACACAGACAATCAGCCCCAGCATTTT. Protein sequence: CASRYTDNQPQHF.

The CDR3 nucleotides are TGTGCCAGCTCACCACTAGCGACCCAAGAGACCCAGTACTTC. Translation gives CASSPLATQETQYF. This chain connects TRBV18 to TRBJ2-5; D might be TRBD2 (5 bases). Trimming left V 1 base short and J 1 base short, with 7 bases between. This CDR3 has 14 residues. Germline assignment: CDR1 KGHSH and CDR2 LQKENI. The variable domain in full, completed from reference TRBV18 and TRBJ2-5, reads NAGVMQNPRHLVRRRGQEARLRCSPMKGHSHVYWYRQLPEEGLKFMVYLQKENIIDESGMPKERFSAEFPKEGPSILRIQQVVRGDSAAYFCASSPLATQETQYFGPGTRLLVL.

The chain is built from TRBV27 and TRBJ2-3; 9 bases are shared with TRBD1. Per germline, CDR1 MNHEY and CDR2 SMNVEV (reference sequence). The CDR3 loop spans 18 amino acids. The trim removed 5 bases at V and 4 bases at J, leaving 16 bases unmatched. The CDR3 loop reads CASSSIPKTGGRPDTQYF. The CDR3 DNA follows: TGTGCCAGCAGTAGCATACCGAAGACAGGGGGACGCCCAGATACGCAGTATTTT.

The V and J genes are TRBV7-8 and TRBJ2-7; 7 bases are shared with TRBD2. Germline V CDR1 and CDR2: SGHVS, FQNEAQ. Trimming took 0 bases from V and 4 from J; bases not matched to a gene: 15. The CDR3 sequence is 18 residues long. The CDR3 DNA follows: TGTGCCAGCAGCTTAGCCCAGACCCTGGGGGAGGGGCCATACGAGCAGTACTTC. Protein: CASSLAQTLGEGPYEQYF.

The rearrangement uses TRBV19 and TRBJ1-3, with 7 bases identical to TRBD1. Germline V gene lookup returns CDR1 LNHDA and CDR2 SQIVND (reference sequence). The CDR3 totals 16 residues. The J segment lost 0 bases and the V segment lost 3 bases, leaving 5 bases of the junction unmatched. CDR3 nucleotides: TGTGCCAGTAGTATTTGGACAGGAGACTCTGGAAACACCATATATTTT. Amino acids: CASSIWTGDSGNTIYF.